Detailed here is one T cell receptor beta chain. Germline V CDR1 and CDR2: SGHRS, YFSETQ. This CDR3 contains 13 residues. Trimming took off 4 bases at V and 5 bases at J, with 12 bases between the two ends. These data belong to a study of blood T cell repertoires in COVID-19. Background on the study: The United States, Italy and Spain supplied acute and convalescent COVID-19 samples.

Using immunoSEQ multiplex PCR, the repertoire was profiled, and TCRdb retains in-frame clones only, with some absent. The sample has about 210,000 clones, roughly four fifths seen once; the top ten hold around 12%. This TCR derives from a woman between 40 and 50 years old with acute or convalescent COVID-19. The V call is TRBV5-1, the J call TRBJ1-1; tentative D call: TRBD1 (6 bases). The sample comprised peripheral blood. CDR3 bases: TGCGCCAGCAGCGTAGGGGGAGGGACTGAAGCTTTCTTT. Translation: CASSVGGGTEAFF.